This T cell receptor beta chain was observed in a study of blood T cell repertoires in COVID-19. Looking at the study overall: In each case, the material was cDNA or gDNA derived from T cells, B-cell-depleted T cells, or PBMCs.

Profiled with immunoSEQ multiplex PCR; TCRdb holds only in-frame clones, not every one. The sample has approximately 210,000 clones, approximately 80% seen once. V shed 8 bases and J 5 bases; nucleotides not matched to a gene: 3. CDR1 and CDR2 (germline): SNHLY, FYNNEI. The CDR3 extends over 12 amino acids. V usage is TRBV2 and J usage is TRBJ1-2; 9 positions agree with TRBD1. The sample consisted of peripheral blood. The TCR originated in a woman older than 75 with COVID-19, enrolled during active disease. In DNA, the CDR3 is TGTGCCAGCGACAGGGGGACGTATGGCTACACCTTC. Translation: CASDRGTYGYTF.